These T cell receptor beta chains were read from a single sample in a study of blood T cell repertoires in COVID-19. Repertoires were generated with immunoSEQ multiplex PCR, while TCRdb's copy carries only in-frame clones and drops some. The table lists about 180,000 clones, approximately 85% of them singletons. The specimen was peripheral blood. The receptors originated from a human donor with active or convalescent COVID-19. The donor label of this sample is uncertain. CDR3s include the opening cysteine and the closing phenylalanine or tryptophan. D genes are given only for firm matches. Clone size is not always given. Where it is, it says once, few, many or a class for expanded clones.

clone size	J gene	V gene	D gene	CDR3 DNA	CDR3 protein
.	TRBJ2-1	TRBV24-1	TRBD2	TGTGCCACCAGTGATCCCGGGGTGCGGGAGGGTTTGGAAAATGAGCAGTTCTTC	CATSDPGVREGLENEQFF
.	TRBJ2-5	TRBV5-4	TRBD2	TGTGCCAGCAGCGCAGGACTAGCGGGGGGTCAAGAGACCCAGTACTTC	CASSAGLAGGQETQYF
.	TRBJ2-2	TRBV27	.	TGTGCCAGCAGTTTGAGGCAGCCGATAACCGGGGAGCTGTTTTTT	CASSLRQPITGELFF
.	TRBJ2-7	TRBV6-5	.	TGTGCCAGCAGCTACGGGGGCCCTGGGTACGAGCAGTACTTC	CASSYGGPGYEQYF
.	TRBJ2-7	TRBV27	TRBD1	TGTGCCAGCAGTTTAATAGGCAGGGGGCAAGGCGAGCAGTACTTC	CASSLIGRGQGEQYF
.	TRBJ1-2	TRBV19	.	TGTGCCAGTAGTATGTATTCGAACCGGGACTATGGCTACACCTTC	CASSMYSNRDYGYTF
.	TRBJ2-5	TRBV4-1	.	TGCGCCAGCAGCCAGCCCCAAGGGGCAGCTCAAGAGACCCAGTACTTC	CASSQPQGAAQETQYF
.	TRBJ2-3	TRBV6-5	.	TGTGCCAGCCAAAGACAAAGCACAGATACGCAGTATTTT	CASQRQSTDTQYF
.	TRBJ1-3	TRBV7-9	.	TGTGCCACCAGAGCCTCTGGAAACACCATATATTTT	CATRASGNTIYF
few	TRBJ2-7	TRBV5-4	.	TGTGCCAGCAGCTTGGTTGGCTCCCTAGGTCGGGAGCAGTACTTC	CASSLVGSLGREQYF
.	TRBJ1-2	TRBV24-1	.	TGTGCCACCAGTAATCCAGGGGCGGACTATGGCTACACCTTC	CATSNPGADYGYTF
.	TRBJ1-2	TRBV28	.	TGTGCCAGCAGTTTCCAGGGATGGGGTAAGGATGGCTACACCTTC	CASSFQGWGKDGYTF
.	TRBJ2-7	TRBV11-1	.	TGTGCCAGCAGCTCTCCCTCCTACGAGCAGTACTTC	CASSSPSYEQYF
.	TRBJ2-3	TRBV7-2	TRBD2	TGTGCCAGCAGCTTAGCCCCCCGGACTAGCGGGGGGAGGAAAGATACGCAGTATTTT	CASSLAPRTSGGRKDTQYF
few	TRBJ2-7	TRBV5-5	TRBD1	TGTGCCAGCAGCTTTACCCGGGACAGGAGCTCCTACGAGCAGTACTTC	CASSFTRDRSSYEQYF
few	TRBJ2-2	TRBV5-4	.	TGTGCCAGCAGCTTGCTTAGCGTGAACACCGGGGAGCTGTTTTTT	CASSLLSVNTGELFF
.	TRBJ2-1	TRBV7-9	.	TGTGCCAGCAGCTTAGATCGGTACAATGAGCAGTTCTTC	CASSLDRYNEQFF
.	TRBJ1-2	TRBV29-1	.	TGCAGCGTCGAGGGCCAATACACCTTC	CSVEGQYTF
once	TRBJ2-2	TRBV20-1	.	TGCAGTGCTAGTATCCCCACCGGCGGGGAGCTGTTTTTT	CSASIPTGGELFF
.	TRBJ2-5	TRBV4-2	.	TGTGCCAGCAGCCAAGAAGGAGGCGGGCAAAAAGAGACCCAGTACTTC	CASSQEGGGQKETQYF
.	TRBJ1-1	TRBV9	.	TGTGCCAGCAGCGTAGCCGGGGGAAACACTGAAGCTTTCTTT	CASSVAGGNTEAFF
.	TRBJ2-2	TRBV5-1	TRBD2	TGCGCCAGCAGCTTGGTAGCGGGATCCGCCGGGGAGCTGTTTTTT	CASSLVAGSAGELFF
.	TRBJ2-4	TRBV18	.	TGTGCCAGCTCACTTCGACAAACAGGTCAGGGTTTTCAGTACTTC	CASSLRQTGQGFQYF
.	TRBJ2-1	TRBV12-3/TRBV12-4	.	TGTGCCAGCAGTTTGCACATTTACAATGAGCAGTTCTTC	CASSLHIYNEQFF
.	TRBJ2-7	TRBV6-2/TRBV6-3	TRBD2	TGTGCCAGCAGTCGCACTAGCGGGGGTGTCGAGCAGTACTTC	CASSRTSGGVEQYF
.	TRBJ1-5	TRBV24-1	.	TGTGCCACCAGTGATCCACTTTACGGACAGACCAGGGTAAGCAATCAGCCCCAGCATTTT	CATSDPLYGQTRVSNQPQHF
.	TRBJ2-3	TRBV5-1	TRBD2	TGCGCCAGCAGCTCAGCTAGCGGTCACACAGATACGCAGTATTTT	CASSSASGHTDTQYF
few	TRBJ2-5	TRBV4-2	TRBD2	TGTGCCAGCAGCCAAGGGCGGGAGGGCCAAGAGACCCAGTACTTC	CASSQGREGQETQYF
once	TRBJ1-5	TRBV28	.	TGTGCCAGCAGTTTAGGGGGTAGGGGCGGGGATCAGCCCCAGCATTTT	CASSLGGRGGDQPQHF
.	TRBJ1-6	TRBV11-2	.	TGTGCCAGCAGCCCGTTGATTGTAGGGGTCGTTGATAATTCACCCCTCCACTTT	CASSPLIVGVVDNSPLHF
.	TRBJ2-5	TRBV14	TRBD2	TGTGCCAGCAGCCAAGACCGCGGGGGGGCCCAGTACTTC	CASSQDRGGAQYF
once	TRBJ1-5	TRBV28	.	TGTGCCAGCAGTTCCGCAGGGGTAAGCAATCAGCCCCAGCATTTT	CASSSAGVSNQPQHF
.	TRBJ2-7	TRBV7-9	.	TGTGCCAGCAGCTTTCCACGACAGGCCAACTACGAGCAGTACTTC	CASSFPRQANYEQYF
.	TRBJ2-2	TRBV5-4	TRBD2	TGTGCCAGCAGCACCGCTAGCGGGGCTGCCGGGGAGCTGTTTTTT	CASSTASGAAGELFF
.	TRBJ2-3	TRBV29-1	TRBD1	TGCAGCGCTCGTCAGGGGGCGGGGGATACGCAGTATTTT	CSARQGAGDTQYF
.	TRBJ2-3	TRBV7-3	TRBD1	TGTGCCAGCAGCTACAGGGGGCTGGGCACAGATACGCAGTATTTT	CASSYRGLGTDTQYF
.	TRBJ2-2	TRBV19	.	TGTGCCAGTAGTATTATGCGTCTGGGTCAAAAGCGTTTTGAGCTGTTTTTT	CASSIMRLGQKRFELFF
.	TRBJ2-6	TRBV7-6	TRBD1	TGTGCCAGCAGCCGTGGGGGACAGGGGTGGTTGAGCTCTGGGGCCAACGTCCTGACTTTC	CASSRGGQGWLSSGANVLTF
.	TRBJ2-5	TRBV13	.	TGTGCCAGCAGCTTACGGGGAAAAGAGACCCAGTACTTC	CASSLRGKETQYF
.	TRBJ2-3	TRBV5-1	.	TGCGCCAGCAGCCCTCCTGCAGATACGCAGTATTTT	CASSPPADTQYF
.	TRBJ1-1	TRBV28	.	TGTGCCAGCAGAGACGCAGGGAATGGGAACACTGAAGCTTTCTTT	CASRDAGNGNTEAFF
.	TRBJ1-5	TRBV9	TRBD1	TGTGCCAGCAGCATGGGACAGGGGAATCAGCCCCAGCATTTT	CASSMGQGNQPQHF
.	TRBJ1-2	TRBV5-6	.	TGTGCCAGCAGCCGCATTGGGCGCGGGACCTCTAACTATGGCTACACCTTC	CASSRIGRGTSNYGYTF
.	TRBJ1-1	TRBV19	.	TGTGCCAGTAGTATTTCCGGACAGATAAACACTGAAGCTTTCTTT	CASSISGQINTEAFF
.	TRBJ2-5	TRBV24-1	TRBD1	TGTGCCACCAGTGATCGGTCAGGGGGTCAAGAGACCCAGTACTTC	CATSDRSGGQETQYF
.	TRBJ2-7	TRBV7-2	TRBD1	TGTGCCAGCAGCTTAACCTCTGGGCAGGGGGTGGACGAGCAGTACTTC	CASSLTSGQGVDEQYF
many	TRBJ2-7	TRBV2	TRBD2	TGTGCCAGCAATCCGAGTCCTAGCGGGGCCCAGTACTTC	CASNPSPSGAQYF
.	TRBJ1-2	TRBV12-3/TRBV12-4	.	TGTGCCAGCAGTTATTCTGTAGAGGGTGGCTACACCTTC	CASSYSVEGGYTF
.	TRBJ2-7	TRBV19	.	TGTGCCAGTACTTTGAGGGTTGAGGAGCAGTACTTC	CASTLRVEEQYF
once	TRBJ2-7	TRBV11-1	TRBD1	TGTGCCAGCAGCTTCCGGGACAGACCCTACGAGCAGTACTTC	CASSFRDRPYEQYF
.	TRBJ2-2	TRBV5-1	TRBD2	TGCGCCAGCAGCTTAAAGCGGGGGGGCGACTTTGTCGGGGAGCTGTTTTTT	CASSLKRGGDFVGELFF
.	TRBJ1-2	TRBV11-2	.	TGTGCCAGCAGCCCAGGGGTAGGTTACGATGGCTACACCTTC	CASSPGVGYDGYTF
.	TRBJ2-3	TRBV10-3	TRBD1	TGTGCCACCTTAGGGACAGGTAGCACAGATACGCAGTATTTT	CATLGTGSTDTQYF
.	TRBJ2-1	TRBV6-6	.	TGTGCCAGCATGAGGGCGGATCCCTCCTACAATGAGCAGTTCTTC	CASMRADPSYNEQFF
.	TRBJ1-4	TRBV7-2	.	TGTGCCAGCAGCCCAGGGGTATCCTGGGGCGAAAAACTGTTTTTT	CASSPGVSWGEKLFF
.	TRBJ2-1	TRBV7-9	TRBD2	TGTGCCAGCAGCCCGTTAGCGGGAGTTAAGTATAATGAGCAGTTCTTC	CASSPLAGVKYNEQFF
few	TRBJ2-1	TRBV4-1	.	TGCGCCAGCAGCCGGGACATGCCGACCTACAATGAGCAGTTCTTC	CASSRDMPTYNEQFF
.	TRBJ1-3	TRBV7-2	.	TGTGCCAGCAGCTTTCGAACAGCCTCTGGAAACACCATATATTTT	CASSFRTASGNTIYF